This T cell receptor (beta chain) was sequenced during a study of OX40 agonist ivuxolimab in advanced cancers. Overall study: The group had a mean age of roughly 56 years, ranged from roughly 23 to 79, and was roughly 83% male.

General study results and limits: The antigen specificity of the peripheral T cells (those that were expanded) was not determined.

TCRdb keeps only in-frame clones here, not all; method: immunoSEQ multiplex PCR. The table includes 25,000 to 40,000 clones, around four fifths detected once. Details on this clone: The target antigen is unknown.

V was trimmed by 5 bases and J by 1 base, leaving 12 bases between them. Germline CDR1 and CDR2: LNHDA and SQIVND (reference sequence). This CDR3 is 14 amino acids long. The gene calls are TRBV19 and TRBJ2-7, with D maybe TRBD2 (6 bases). The sequenced sample was CD4+ or CD8+ T cells sorted from blood, obtained in a trial of the OX40 agonist ivuxolimab. The receptor comes from an adult with an advanced solid tumor such as melanoma, head and neck, liver or kidney cancer. The CDR3 DNA is TGTGCCAGTAGTGTTAGCGGTTCTTCCTACGAGCAGTACTTC. The encoded protein is CASSVSGSSYEQYF.